The rows below give T cell receptor beta chains drawn from one sample of a study of OX40 agonist ivuxolimab in advanced cancers. TCRdb's copy holds only in-frame clones and misses some; the assay was immunoSEQ multiplex PCR. The sample includes 12,000 or so clones, about 81% of them seen just once. The material was CD4+ or CD8+ T cells sorted from blood, obtained in a trial of the OX40 agonist ivuxolimab. The receptors here all came from an adult with an advanced solid tumor such as melanoma, head and neck, liver or kidney cancer. Each CDR3 is given with its conserved first and last residue. The order of the fields is CDR3 DNA, CDR3 protein, J gene, D gene, V gene, clone size. A D gene is named only where the DNA matches it firmly. Some rows mark clone size as missing; the rest say once, few, many or name a class of expanded clone.

DNA: TGCAGTGCTCAGGGGGCCGGGGAGCTGTTTTTT
CDR3: CSAQGAGELFF
J: TRBJ2-2
D: TRBD1
V: TRBV20-1
size: -

DNA: TGTGCCAGCAGTTTAGGGGGTAACTATGGCTACACCTTC
CDR3: CASSLGGNYGYTF
J: TRBJ1-2
D: -
V: TRBV28
size: -

DNA: TGCGCCAGCAGCCAAGATGGGGCGGGAGGGCCTGCCGGGGAGCTGTTTTTT
CDR3: CASSQDGAGGPAGELFF
J: TRBJ2-2
D: TRBD2
V: TRBV4-3
size: once

DNA: TGTGCCAGCAGCCCTCCGGGACAGGGGGCAACCGGGGAGCTGTTTTTT
CDR3: CASSPPGQGATGELFF
J: TRBJ2-2
D: TRBD1
V: TRBV9
size: once

DNA: TGTGCCAGTAGGGCGGGACAGGGGAATGAGCAGTTCTTC
CDR3: CASRAGQGNEQFF
J: TRBJ2-1
D: TRBD1
V: TRBV19
size: -

DNA: TGTGCCAGCAGCACGGAAGGGGCTTGGGGAGAGACCCAGTACTTC
CDR3: CASSTEGAWGETQYF
J: TRBJ2-5
D: -
V: TRBV9
size: -

DNA: TGTGCCAGCAGCTTGGTAGCAGTAAACTATGGCTACACCTTC
CDR3: CASSLVAVNYGYTF
J: TRBJ1-2
D: -
V: TRBV5-6
size: once

DNA: TGTGCCAGCAGTGACAGGGCTGAAGATACGCAGTATTTT
CDR3: CASSDRAEDTQYF
J: TRBJ2-3
D: -
V: TRBV6-4
size: -

DNA: TGTGCCAGCAGCTTAACCGTAGGGGTCACAGATACGCAGTATTTT
CDR3: CASSLTVGVTDTQYF
J: TRBJ2-3
D: -
V: TRBV7-3
size: -

DNA: TGTGCCAGCAGTCCCATCCCCCCGGAAGATACGCAGTATTTT
CDR3: CASSPIPPEDTQYF
J: TRBJ2-3
D: -
V: TRBV27
size: -

DNA: TGTGCCTGGAGTGCCCTCCTAGCCAAAAACATTCAGTACTTC
CDR3: CAWSALLAKNIQYF
J: TRBJ2-4
D: -
V: TRBV30
size: -

DNA: TGTGCCAGCAGTCCCCCCCCGGGCTACTACAATGAGCAGTTCTTC
CDR3: CASSPPPGYYNEQFF
J: TRBJ2-1
D: -
V: TRBV27
size: -

DNA: TGTGCCAGCAGTTACTCCACGGGCGAGACCCAGTACTTC
CDR3: CASSYSTGETQYF
J: TRBJ2-5
D: -
V: TRBV6-5
size: -

DNA: TGTGCCAGCAGCGTAGACCCGGGGGTGGGAGGTGGATACGAGCAGTACTTC
CDR3: CASSVDPGVGGGYEQYF
J: TRBJ2-7
D: -
V: TRBV9
size: -

DNA: TGTGCCAGCAGCGTAGCTTCGGGCGAACGCACCATATATTTT
CDR3: CASSVASGERTIYF
J: TRBJ1-3
D: -
V: TRBV9
size: -

DNA: TGTGCCAGCAGCCAAAACAGGACGCAAGAGACCCAGTACTTC
CDR3: CASSQNRTQETQYF
J: TRBJ2-5
D: -
V: TRBV7-4
size: -

DNA: TGTGCCAGCAGCTTAGGGTCGGGGATGAACATTCAGTACTTC
CDR3: CASSLGSGMNIQYF
J: TRBJ2-4
D: -
V: TRBV7-6
size: -

DNA: TGTGCCAGCAGTAAGCCGGGACTTCGCTCCTACGAGCAGTACTTC
CDR3: CASSKPGLRSYEQYF
J: TRBJ2-7
D: -
V: TRBV5-3
size: -

DNA: TGTGCCGTTCTAGGGCCCAATGGCTACACCTTC
CDR3: CAVLGPNGYTF
J: TRBJ1-2
D: -
V: TRBV27
size: -

DNA: TGTGCCCGAATACGACAGGGGGCCTTAGGTCGCAATCAGCCCCAGCATTTT
CDR3: CARIRQGALGRNQPQHF
J: TRBJ1-5
D: -
V: TRBV21-1
size: -

DNA: TGTGCCAGCAGCCCCGGGGACTCTTACGAGCAGTACTTC
CDR3: CASSPGDSYEQYF
J: TRBJ2-7
D: -
V: TRBV7-2
size: once

DNA: TGTGCCAGCAGCCAAGACTCTAGCGGGAGCCCAGAGACCCAGTACTTC
CDR3: CASSQDSSGSPETQYF
J: TRBJ2-5
D: TRBD2
V: TRBV4-2
size: large

DNA: TGTGCCAGCAGCTTAGGGCGGGCGAAACAAGAGACCCAGTACTTC
CDR3: CASSLGRAKQETQYF
J: TRBJ2-5
D: -
V: TRBV7-8
size: -

DNA: TGCGCCAGCAGCCGGTACAGGAACACCGGGGAGCTGTTTTTT
CDR3: CASSRYRNTGELFF
J: TRBJ2-2
D: -
V: TRBV4-3
size: -

DNA: TGCAGTGCTAGTTACGAGCAGTACTTC
CDR3: CSASYEQYF
J: TRBJ2-7
D: -
V: TRBV20-1
size: -

DNA: TGTGCCAGTAGCTTGACAGGCGGGAGCGGTGAGCAGTTCTTC
CDR3: CASSLTGGSGEQFF
J: TRBJ2-1
D: -
V: TRBV5-4
size: once

DNA: TGTGCCAGCAGTGAACTGTCCAGGGTAGATCAGCCCCAGCATTTT
CDR3: CASSELSRVDQPQHF
J: TRBJ1-5
D: -
V: TRBV6-1
size: -

DNA: TGTGCCAGCAGCCAATTTCGGGACACACGCTCCTACGAGCAGTACTTC
CDR3: CASSQFRDTRSYEQYF
J: TRBJ2-7
D: -
V: TRBV16
size: once

DNA: TGTGCCAGCAGTTTTGACAGGGCTGGAAACACCATATATTTT
CDR3: CASSFDRAGNTIYF
J: TRBJ1-3
D: TRBD1
V: TRBV28
size: -

DNA: TGTGCCAGCAGCAAATTAAACCAGGGCGGGTCGTACAATGAGCAGTTCTTC
CDR3: CASSKLNQGGSYNEQFF
J: TRBJ2-1
D: -
V: TRBV7-8
size: few

DNA: TGTGCCAGCAGCTTAAACCGCCGCAGGGCGACAGATACGCAGTATTTT
CDR3: CASSLNRRRATDTQYF
J: TRBJ2-3
D: -
V: TRBV11-1
size: -

DNA: TGCGCCAGCAGCCAAGTTCCGGGAGTGGGTAATGAGCAGTTCTTC
CDR3: CASSQVPGVGNEQFF
J: TRBJ2-1
D: -
V: TRBV4-3
size: -

DNA: TGCGCCAGCAGCCCCCGGTGGGACAGGGGCTCCTACGAGCAGTACTTC
CDR3: CASSPRWDRGSYEQYF
J: TRBJ2-7
D: TRBD1
V: TRBV4-1
size: -

DNA: TGTGCCAGCAGTTTACTAGCGGGAGTTCCGGAGTTCTTC
CDR3: CASSLLAGVPEFF
J: TRBJ2-1
D: TRBD2
V: TRBV27
size: medium-sized

DNA: TGCAGCGTTGAAGAGGGGACTAACGCTGCGAGCCGGTATGAGCAGTTCTTC
CDR3: CSVEEGTNAASRYEQFF
J: TRBJ2-1
D: TRBD2
V: TRBV29-1
size: once

DNA: TGTGCCCAGTCTAAGGGGACTAGCTCCACCGGGGAGCTGTTTTTT
CDR3: CAQSKGTSSTGELFF
J: TRBJ2-2
D: TRBD2
V: TRBV30
size: medium-sized

DNA: TGTGCCAGCAGCCCACAGCGGGAGTGGGTAGAGACCCAGTACTTC
CDR3: CASSPQREWVETQYF
J: TRBJ2-5
D: TRBD2
V: TRBV28
size: -

DNA: TGTGCCAGTAGTAGCGAGACAGGGAGGCAAGAGACCCAGTACTTC
CDR3: CASSSETGRQETQYF
J: TRBJ2-5
D: -
V: TRBV19
size: -

DNA: TGTGCCAGCAGGACAGGGTCTGGGGCCAACGTCCTGACTTTC
CDR3: CASRTGSGANVLTF
J: TRBJ2-6
D: TRBD1
V: TRBV25-1
size: -

DNA: TGTGCCAGCGGTCCTTCGGGGGGGGTTTCCAATGAGCAGTTCTTC
CDR3: CASGPSGGVSNEQFF
J: TRBJ2-1
D: TRBD2
V: TRBV27
size: -

DNA: TGCAGTGCTAGAGAGAGCAATGAGCAGTTCTTC
CDR3: CSARESNEQFF
J: TRBJ2-1
D: -
V: TRBV20-1
size: -

DNA: TGTGCCAGCAGCGCCTCAGGGGCGAAGAGATACGAGCAGTACTTC
CDR3: CASSASGAKRYEQYF
J: TRBJ2-7
D: -
V: TRBV9
size: -

DNA: TGTGCCAGCAGTTTGAGCGGCTCCTACAATGAGCAGTTCTTC
CDR3: CASSLSGSYNEQFF
J: TRBJ2-1
D: -
V: TRBV27
size: -

DNA: TGCGCCAGCAGCTTGGAATACGCAGGCCCTTCACCTACCTACGAGCAGTACTTC
CDR3: CASSLEYAGPSPTYEQYF
J: TRBJ2-7
D: -
V: TRBV5-1
size: -

DNA: TGTGCCAGCAGCCCCGGACTAGCGGGGTCCACAGATACGCAGTATTTT
CDR3: CASSPGLAGSTDTQYF
J: TRBJ2-3
D: TRBD2
V: TRBV11-1
size: -

DNA: TGTGCCAGCAGCTTAGCGGGAGAGTCAAATGAACAGTTCTTC
CDR3: CASSLAGESNEQFF
J: TRBJ2-1
D: TRBD2
V: TRBV6-4
size: -

DNA: TGTGCCAGCAGGGGACTAGCGGGACCCTACGAGCAGTACTTC
CDR3: CASRGLAGPYEQYF
J: TRBJ2-7
D: TRBD2
V: TRBV27
size: -

DNA: TGTGCCAGCAGTCTCGGGGGTAGCTTGGGCCAGTTCTTC
CDR3: CASSLGGSLGQFF
J: TRBJ2-1
D: -
V: TRBV27
size: -

DNA: TGTGCCAGCAGTTTTGAAGTACAGGGACCCCATGGCTACACCTTC
CDR3: CASSFEVQGPHGYTF
J: TRBJ1-2
D: -
V: TRBV11-1
size: -

DNA: TGTGCCAGCAGTTTATCGAGGACAGGGGCGGGTTACGAGCAGTACTTC
CDR3: CASSLSRTGAGYEQYF
J: TRBJ2-7
D: TRBD1
V: TRBV27
size: -

DNA: TGTGCCAGCAGTTTACAGGGGTTCTCCTACGAGCAGTACTTC
CDR3: CASSLQGFSYEQYF
J: TRBJ2-7
D: -
V: TRBV28
size: -

DNA: TGTGCCAGCAGCTCGGGGGTCTACGAGCAGTACTTC
CDR3: CASSSGVYEQYF
J: TRBJ2-7
D: -
V: TRBV6-6
size: -

DNA: TGCGCCAGCAGCCAAGAAGGCGGTCTCACCTACTACGAGCAGTACTTC
CDR3: CASSQEGGLTYYEQYF
J: TRBJ2-7
D: -
V: TRBV4-1
size: -

DNA: TGTGCCAGCATACCCGCGGGGGGAATCACAGATACGCAGTATTTT
CDR3: CASIPAGGITDTQYF
J: TRBJ2-3
D: TRBD2
V: TRBV6-5
size: -

DNA: TGTGCCAGCAGCCAGTTACTAGCGGGAGGGCTTGGTGAGCAGTTCTTC
CDR3: CASSQLLAGGLGEQFF
J: TRBJ2-1
D: TRBD2
V: TRBV4-2
size: -

DNA: TGTGCCAGCAGTTTATCGGGGAGCTCTGGAAACACCATATATTTT
CDR3: CASSLSGSSGNTIYF
J: TRBJ1-3
D: -
V: TRBV27
size: -

DNA: TGTGCCAGCAGTTTACTCCAGGGCTACAATGAGCAGTTCTTC
CDR3: CASSLLQGYNEQFF
J: TRBJ2-1
D: -
V: TRBV27
size: -